This record concerns one T cell receptor (beta chain) sequence. Antigen unknown. This sample was taken from a study of graft-versus-host responses after intestinal transplantation. As for the study in general: Multivisceral, liver-intestinal, or isolated intestinal transplants were performed in recipients.

TCRdb's copy holds only in-frame clones and misses some; the assay was immunoSEQ multiplex PCR. The sample carries some 87,000 clones, 90% to 95% recorded once. V gave up 2 bases and J gave up 0 bases; unmatched junction bases: 10. The length of the CDR3 is 18 residues. From germline, CDR1 is SGHVS and CDR2 FNYEAQ. V usage is TRBV7-6 and J usage is TRBJ2-1; 7 bases are shared with TRBD2. The sample in question was unstimulated CD8+ T cells sorted from spleen or lymph node cells, obtained before transplant. The receptor's source is a human donor who was the organ donor for an intestinal transplant. The CDR3 loop reads CASSLTTPGGSSYNEQFF. As DNA, the CDR3 is TGTGCCAGCAGCTTAACAACCCCTGGCGGGAGCTCCTACAATGAGCAGTTCTTC.